Below, 13 T cell receptor beta chains from the same sample are listed, as sequenced in a study of blood T cells in healthy people across ages. It was with a sample-barcoded 5' primer and a J-beta primer mix that a second PCR of roughly 6 to 12 cycles was run. TCRdb ran MiXCR on the 5' RACE reads and lists one entry per CDR3 protein. The repertoire holds some 1.5 million distinct CDR3 sequences, with 28% as singletons. The material sequenced was blood. The receptor source for this set is a woman in her 30s in good health.

This chain links TRBV5-1 with TRBJ1-1; D not certain. Trimming took 4 bases from V and 5 from J, leaving 18 bases between them. This CDR3 comprises 15 residues. The germline V gene encodes CDR1 SGHRS and CDR2 YFSETQ. The CDR3 protein is CASSHGLGAQTEAFF. As DNA, the CDR3 is TGCGCCAGCAGCCACGGATTGGGAGCTCAAACTGAAGCTTTCTTT.

This clonotype turned up a few times. The chain is built from TRBV28 and TRBJ2-5; D is perhaps TRBD2 (5 bases). Germline V gives CDR1 MDHEN, CDR2 SYDVKM. The CDR3 runs to 14 residues. Trimming cost V 6 bases and J 5 bases, with 16 bases left between them. CDR3 residues: CASSPRRLGETQYF. The CDR3 nucleotides are TGTGCCAGCAGCCCTCGGAGGCTAGGGGAGACCCAGTACTTC.

There are a few counts of this clonotype. The rearrangement joins TRBV2 to TRBJ2-7; D possibly corresponds to TRBD1 (6 bases). The CDR3 extends over 13 amino acids. Germline CDR1 SNHLY, CDR2 FYNNEI. V lost 8 bases to trimming and J lost 2 bases, with 13 bases between them. The CDR3, as DNA: TGTGCCAGCTCGAAACGACAGGCCTACGAGCAGTACTTC. Protein product: CASSKRQAYEQYF.

There are a few counts of this clonotype. This chain connects TRBV2 to TRBJ2-3, with 8 bases that match TRBD1. CDR1 and CDR2 from the germline V gene are SNHLY and FYNNEI. This CDR3 is built from 15 residues. Trimming cost V 2 bases and J 3 bases; bases outside gene matches: 4. The CDR3 nucleotides are TGTGCCAGCAGTGAATACAGGGGGGATACAGATACGCAGTATTTT. Its protein product is CASSEYRGDTDTQYF.

The J gene is TRBJ2-1, the V gene TRBV12-3 or TRBV12-4; the D gene is possibly TRBD1 (6 bases). CDR3 size: 16 residues. The germline V and J ends were trimmed by 5 bases and 7 bases, with 21 bases remaining between them. The CDR3 nucleotides read TGTGCCAGCAGTGCCTCGGGCTCCCAGGGGCCAAATGAGCAGTTCTTC. Protein product: CASSASGSQGPNEQFF.

This clonotype appeared a few times. The chain carries TRBV7-9 and TRBJ2-7, with D maybe TRBD2 (5 bases). The CDR3 consists of 14 residues. V was cut by 7 bases and J by 2 bases, with 15 bases left in between. Germline-derived CDR1 and CDR2 are SEHNR and FQNEAQ (reference sequence). The CDR3 protein is CASNPLATTYEQYF. DNA of the CDR3: TGTGCCAGCAACCCCCTAGCTACGACCTACGAGCAGTACTTC.

This clonotype was seen a few times. The chain uses TRBV28 and TRBJ2-7; 9 bases are a match to TRBD1. The ends lost 5 bases at V and 3 bases at J; junction bases unmatched: 11. Germline V gene data show CDR1 as MDHEN and CDR2 as SYDVKM. There are 16 residues in the CDR3. The CDR3 nucleotides read TGTGCCAGCAGTGGGGACAGGGTCGTCCTATTCTACGAGCAGTACTTC. Its protein is CASSGDRVVLFYEQYF.

This clonotype has ten or more counts. The chain is built from TRBV5-1 and TRBJ2-1; 8 positions agree with TRBD2. Per the germline V gene, CDR1 is SGHRS and CDR2 is YFSETQ. This CDR3 contains 14 residues. The trim removed 2 bases at V and 6 bases at J, leaving 4 bases unmatched. CDR3 bases: TGCGCCAGCAGCTTCCGGACTAGCTCCAATGAGCAGTTCTTC. Its protein is CASSFRTSSNEQFF. Full variable domain (outside the CDR3, taken from reference TRBV5-1 and TRBJ2-1): KAGVTQTPRYLIKTRGQQVTLSCSPISGHRSVSWYQQTPGQGLQFLFEYFSETQRNKGNFPGRFSGRQFSNSRSEMNVSTLELGDSALYLCASSFRTSSNEQFFGPGTRLTVL.

There are many counts of this clonotype. The CDR3 nucleotides are TGTGCCAGCAGTGCAGGCGTGACTAGCGGGGCCTACAATGAGCAGTTCTTC. This encodes CASSAGVTSGAYNEQFF. The chain is built from TRBV12-3 or TRBV12-4 and TRBJ2-1, with 11 nucleotides matching TRBD2. V trimming: 5 bases; J trimming: 2 bases; junction bases outside the gene matches: 8. This CDR3 has 17 residues.

The rearrangement joins TRBV15 to TRBJ1-1, with 8 nucleotides matching TRBD1. Trimming at V came to 4 bases and at J to 4 bases, leaving 8 bases not matched to a gene. Germline V gene lookup returns CDR1 LNHNV and CDR2 YYDKDF (reference sequence). This CDR3 contains 15 residues. CDR3 bases: TGTGCCACCAGCACCCTAGACAGGGGCTCCACTGAAGCTTTCTTT. The encoded protein is CATSTLDRGSTEAFF. Filled out from reference TRBV15 and TRBJ1-1, the complete variable domain reads DAMVIQNPRYQVTQFGKPVTLSCSQTLNHNVMYWYQQKSSQAPKLLFHYYDKDFNNEADTPDNFQSRRPNTSFCFLDIRSPGLGDTAMYLCATSTLDRGSTEAFFGQGTRLTVV.

V is TRBV27 and J is TRBJ1-1; D is undetermined. The CDR3 extends over 16 amino acids. Germline CDR1 is MNHEY and CDR2 is SMNVEV (reference sequence). V lost 4 bases and J 0 bases, leaving 15 bases between the germline ends. The CDR3 loop reads CASSSDGLGMNTEAFF. CDR3 in DNA: TGTGCCAGCAGTTCCGACGGGTTAGGCATGAACACTGAAGCTTTCTTT.

There are many counts of this clonotype. The chain carries TRBV4-2 and TRBJ2-7; D assignment may be TRBD1 or TRBD2 (5 bases each). The germline gives CDR1 LGHNA, CDR2 YNFKEQ. The V and J ends lost 0 bases and 6 bases respectively, with 18 bases between them. This CDR3 has 16 residues. CDR3 residues: CASSQDEGTPPTEQYF. The CDR3 coding sequence is TGTGCCAGCAGCCAAGATGAAGGGACCCCACCGACCGAGCAGTACTTC.

A note on this clonotype: A much larger clone lies one base from this, so it may be a read error. The J gene is TRBJ2-4, the V gene TRBV5-1, with 7 nucleotides matching TRBD2. CDR3 size: 16 residues. Germline values: CDR1 SGHRS, CDR2 YFSETQ. The CDR3 protein is CAGSLPSGVAKNIQYF. In nucleotides, the CDR3 is TGCGCCGGCAGCTTGCCTAGCGGAGTAGCCAAAAACATTCAGTACTTC.